This is a list of T cell receptor beta chains from one sample in a study of CD8 T cells in ankylosing spondylitis. TCRdb re-called the 5' RACE reads with MiXCR, one entry per CDR3 protein. The profile shows hundreds of thousands of distinct CDR3 sequences, roughly 26% of them singletons. The sample comprised blood, either unsorted or a sorted T cell fraction (not recorded which). These receptors all come from a male donor with ankylosing spondylitis. Each CDR3 is given with its conserved first and last residue. D genes are given only for firm matches. Clone size is shown for a subset of rows, as once, few, many or a class of expanded clone.

TRBV12-3/TRBV12-4,NA,TRBJ1-6,few,TGTGCCAGCAGCCCCAGGGAAAATAATTCACCCCTCCACTTT,CASSPRENNSPLHF
TRBV20-1,NA,TRBJ2-4,NA,TGCAGTGCTAGAGACTGGAGTAAAAACATTCAGTACTTC,CSARDWSKNIQYF
TRBV3-1,NA,TRBJ1-2,few,TGTGCCAGCAGCACCACAGGAACCTATGGCTACACCTTC,CASSTTGTYGYTF
TRBV11-2,TRBD2,TRBJ2-1,NA,TGTGCCAGCAGCCTGGGACTAGCCGTTTCCTACAATGAGCAGTTCTTC,CASSLGLAVSYNEQFF
TRBV12-3/TRBV12-4,TRBD1,TRBJ2-3,few,TGTGCCAGCAGTCGGGACAGGGTAGAATATTTT,CASSRDRVEYF
TRBV27,NA,TRBJ2-2,NA,TGTGCCAGCAGTTTGCTGCAGCTGAACACCGGGGAGCTGTTTTTT,CASSLLQLNTGELFF
TRBV7-9,NA,TRBJ1-1,NA,TGTGCCAGCAGCTCCCAGACCGCTATGAACACTGAAGCTTTCTTT,CASSSQTAMNTEAFF
TRBV20-1,TRBD2,TRBJ2-5,NA,TGCAGTGCTGTACCACTAGCGGGAAAAGAGACCCAGTACTTC,CSAVPLAGKETQYF
TRBV11-2,TRBD2,TRBJ2-3,NA,TGTGCCAGCAGCTCACCTAGCGGGAGGGGCTTGATTACAGATACGCAGTATTTT,CASSSPSGRGLITDTQYF
TRBV20-1,NA,TRBJ2-1,few,TGCAGTGCTAGTGTGACCTACAATGAGCAGTTCTTC,CSASVTYNEQFF
TRBV20-1,TRBD2,TRBJ2-5,NA,TGCAGTGCTAGAGTCCTAGCGGGTGTTGGGGAGACCCAGTACTTC,CSARVLAGVGETQYF
TRBV3-1,NA,TRBJ2-1,NA,TGTGCCAGCAGCCAAGGTCCAAGACCGTACAATGAGCAGTTCTTC,CASSQGPRPYNEQFF
TRBV7-9,TRBD1,TRBJ2-7,NA,TGTGCCAGCAGCTCGGGACAGGCGAACTGCGAGCAGTACTTC,CASSSGQANCEQYF
TRBV5-5,NA,TRBJ1-5,few,TGTGCCAGCAGCTTGGCCCAAAATAGCAATCAGCCCCAGCATTTT,CASSLAQNSNQPQHF
TRBV6-5,NA,TRBJ2-2,few,TGTGCCAGCAGTTTCGCAAAAGCCGGGGCAACGAACACCGGGGAGCTGTTTTTT,CASSFAKAGATNTGELFF
TRBV20-1,TRBD2,TRBJ2-2,many,TGCAGTGCGTCCGGGACTAGCTGGGCCACCGGGGAGCTGTTTTTT,CSASGTSWATGELFF
TRBV25-1,NA,TRBJ1-5,NA,TGTGCCAGCAGTACCGGACATCAGCCCCAGCATTTT,CASSTGHQPQHF
TRBV20-1,TRBD2,TRBJ2-5,NA,TGCAGTGCTAGACGGCGAGGACTAGCGGGAGAGACCCAGTACTTC,CSARRRGLAGETQYF
TRBV12-3/TRBV12-4,NA,TRBJ1-6,NA,TGTGCCAGCAGTCCCTTCAATTCACCCCTCCACTTT,CASSPFNSPLHF
TRBV18,NA,TRBJ2-1,few,TGTGCCAGCTCACGTCAGGGGTACAATGAGCAGTTCTTC,CASSRQGYNEQFF
TRBV7-9,TRBD2,TRBJ2-1,few,TGTGCCAGCAGCGTACGACTAGCGGGAGGTTCGGTTAATGAGCAGTTCTTC,CASSVRLAGGSVNEQFF
TRBV5-1,TRBD1,TRBJ2-7,NA,TGCGCCAGCAGCTTGGGGACAGGGAGGTTCTACGAGCAGTACTTC,CASSLGTGRFYEQYF
TRBV7-2,NA,TRBJ1-2,NA,TGTGCCAGCAGCTTATATCCCTCCTCGAGCGGCTACACCTTC,CASSLYPSSSGYTF
TRBV5-1,NA,TRBJ1-6,NA,TGCGCCAGCAGCTTGGGAAGCGGACAGTCGGATTCACCCCTCCACTTT,CASSLGSGQSDSPLHF
TRBV10-3,NA,TRBJ2-1,NA,TGTGCCATCAGCCTCATTAACAATGAGCAGTTCTTC,CAISLINNEQFF
TRBV9,TRBD2,TRBJ2-2,NA,TGTGCCAGCAGCCCTTTTAGGACTAGGACCGCCGGGGAGCTGTTTTTT,CASSPFRTRTAGELFF
TRBV29-1,TRBD1,TRBJ1-1,NA,TGCAGCGTGGCTACAGGGGGCACTGAAGCTTTCTTT,CSVATGGTEAFF
TRBV7-2,NA,TRBJ1-2,few,TGTGCCAGCAGCTTAGGTTGGGACGGCTACACCTTC,CASSLGWDGYTF
TRBV20-1,TRBD2,TRBJ2-7,few,TGCAGTGCTAGAGATCCGACTAGCGGGAAGTACGAGCAGTACTTC,CSARDPTSGKYEQYF
TRBV24-1,NA,TRBJ2-1,NA,TGTGCCACCAGTGATTTCGGTCAGGGTGGCAATGAGCAGTTCTTC,CATSDFGQGGNEQFF
TRBV12-3/TRBV12-4,NA,TRBJ2-3,NA,TGTGCCAGCAGTTGGGACGGGCTAACCACAGATACGCAGTATTTT,CASSWDGLTTDTQYF
TRBV4-2,TRBD2,TRBJ2-1,once,TGTGCCAGCAGCCAAGATTTGGGGACTAGCGGACGCAATGAGCAGTTCTTC,CASSQDLGTSGRNEQFF
TRBV19,NA,TRBJ2-1,NA,TGTGCCAGTAGTAGGGGCGGGACAACTTACAATGAGCAGTTCTTC,CASSRGGTTYNEQFF
TRBV5-5,NA,TRBJ2-2,NA,TGTGCCAGCAACTCGGTGGGGGAGCTGTTTTTT,CASNSVGELFF
TRBV5-6,NA,TRBJ2-5,NA,TGTGCCAGCAGCTTGCTTAGTAGCGGAGAGACCCAGTACTTC,CASSLLSSGETQYF
TRBV4-1,NA,TRBJ2-5,few,TGCGCCAGCAGCCAGGGGGGGGCCGGCGAGACCCAGTACTTC,CASSQGGAGETQYF
TRBV5-1,NA,TRBJ2-2,NA,TGCGCCAGCAGCTTGGGCCAGGTGGGCACCGGGGAGCTGTTTTTT,CASSLGQVGTGELFF
TRBV4-2,NA,TRBJ1-5,many,TGTGCCAGCAGCCAAGAGAAGGTCAATAGCAATCAGCCCCAGCATTTT,CASSQEKVNSNQPQHF
TRBV10-3,TRBD2,TRBJ2-3,few,TGTGCCATCAGGCCCAGCGGGAGGGCCGGAGATACGCAGTATTTT,CAIRPSGRAGDTQYF
TRBV15,NA,TRBJ2-1,few,TGTGCCACCAGCAGAGGGGGGACGAGGCATAGCGAGCAGTTCTTC,CATSRGGTRHSEQFF
TRBV7-7,TRBD2,TRBJ2-3,few,TGTGCCAGCATTCCGCGGGGGGCCGCAGATACGCAGTATTTT,CASIPRGAADTQYF
TRBV7-9,NA,TRBJ2-5,NA,TGTGCCAGCAGCTTAGTGTTCGAACAAGAGACCCAGTACTTC,CASSLVFEQETQYF
TRBV20-1,NA,TRBJ2-7,NA,TGCAGTGCTAGTCGCCGGGACTGGTCCTCCTACGAGCAGTACTTC,CSASRRDWSSYEQYF
TRBV7-2,NA,TRBJ2-1,NA,TGTGCCAGCAGCTTAGAACGAGCGGCTAGTAACAATGAGCAGTTCTTC,CASSLERAASNNEQFF
TRBV5-5,NA,TRBJ2-5,few,TGTGCCAGCAGCTTGGCTTTGGCAGGGCAAGAGACCCAGTACTTC,CASSLALAGQETQYF